This TCR beta chain originates from a study of type 1 and type 2 diabetes patients. Study-wide context: The cohort mixed type 1 diabetes, type 2 diabetes and nondiabetic donors. Magnetic bead positive selection isolated CD4+ or CD8+ T cells from PBMCs.

Broader study findings: In type 2 diabetes, highly-expanded CD4+ clones took a median around 4.1% of reads. Between type 2 diabetes and control samples, V and J usage averaged around 0.97 correlation.

About this clonotype: As yet, its antigen is unknown.

Germline V gene sequence: CDR1 DFQATT, CDR2 SNEGSKA (reference sequence). This CDR3 region has 14 residues. The germline V and J ends were trimmed by 4 bases and 5 bases, with 15 bases remaining between them. PCR was run on genomic DNA. The TCR beta CDR3 region was amplified using 30 forward and 13 reverse primers. Each CDR3 protein gets one entry after TCRdb re-called the multiplex PCR reads with MiXCR. This sample has around 300,000 distinct CDR3 sequences, with 45% to 60% found just once. Specimen: peripheral blood mononuclear cells (PBMCs). V gene TRBV20-1 combines with J gene TRBJ2-1, with D tentatively TRBD1 or TRBD2 (5 bases each). This receptor was taken from a man between 18 and 29 years old with type 2 diabetes. CDR3 sequence: CSAKTAVGNNEQFF. CDR3 DNA sequence: TGCAGTGCTAAGACAGCGGTAGGGAACAATGAGCAGTTCTTC.